This entry concerns a single T cell receptor (beta chain). Its antigen is currently unknown. In contrast to the negatively isolated CD8+ and CD4+ T cells, TEMRA cells were FACS-enriched. This sample stems from a study of CD8 T cells in Susac syndrome. Across the whole study: More than 5 sequenced Susac syndrome patients had clinically active disease, while eight or nine were in remission. Study results and caveats: Acknowledgment was made by the study that its TCR sequencing and HLA analysis involved a relatively small number of individuals.

The CDR3 is 16 amino acids. Germline CDR1 reads DFQATT; CDR2 reads SNEGSKA (reference sequence). With 1 base removed from V and 0 bases from J, the gap between germline ends came to 16 bases. RNA was extracted with the RNeasy kit, and a quantity of about 0.5 to 1 ug was reverse transcribed using random hexamers. The TCR beta CDR3 was amplified by immunoSEQ multiplex PCR across 54 Vbeta, 13 Jbeta. MiXCR, run by TCRdb on the immunoSEQ multiplex PCR reads, gives a single entry per CDR3 protein. The sample has tens of thousands of distinct CDR3 sequences, over 85% seen once; the top ten hold roughly 0.88%.

The receptor was isolated from a human donor with Susac syndrome. The genes are TRBV20-1 and TRBJ2-7, with TRBD2 as a possible D gene (5 bases). Material for sequencing was CD8+ T cells from PBMCs. The CDR3: CSARALQAVLSYEQYF. The CDR3 DNA reads as TGCAGTGCTAGAGCTTTACAAGCGGTCCTCTCCTACGAGCAGTACTTC.